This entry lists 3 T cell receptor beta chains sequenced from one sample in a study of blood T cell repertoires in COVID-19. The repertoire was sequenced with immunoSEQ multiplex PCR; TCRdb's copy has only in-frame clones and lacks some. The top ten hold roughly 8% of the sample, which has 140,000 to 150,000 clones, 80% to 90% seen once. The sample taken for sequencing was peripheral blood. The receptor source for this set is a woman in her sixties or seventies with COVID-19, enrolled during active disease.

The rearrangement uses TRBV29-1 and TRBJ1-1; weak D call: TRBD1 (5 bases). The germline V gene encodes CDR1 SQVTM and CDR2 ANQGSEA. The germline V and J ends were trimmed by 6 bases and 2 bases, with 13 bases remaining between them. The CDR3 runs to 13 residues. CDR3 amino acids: CSVQQGINTEAFF. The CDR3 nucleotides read TGCAGCGTCCAGCAGGGAATAAACACTGAAGCTTTCTTT.

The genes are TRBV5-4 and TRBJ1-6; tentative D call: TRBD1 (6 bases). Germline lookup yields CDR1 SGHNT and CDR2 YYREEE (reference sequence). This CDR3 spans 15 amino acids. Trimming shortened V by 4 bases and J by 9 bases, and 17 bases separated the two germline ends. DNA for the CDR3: TGTGCCAGCAGCCAGGACAGCCTGACAGGTTCACCCCTCCACTTT. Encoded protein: CASSQDSLTGSPLHF.

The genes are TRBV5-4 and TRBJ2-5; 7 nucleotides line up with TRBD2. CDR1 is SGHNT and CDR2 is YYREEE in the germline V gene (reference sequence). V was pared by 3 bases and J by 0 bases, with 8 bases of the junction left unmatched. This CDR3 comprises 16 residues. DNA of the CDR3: TGTGCCAGCAGCTGGAACGGGGGGTTGGACCAAGAGACCCAGTACTTC. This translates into CASSWNGGLDQETQYF.